This TCR beta chain was retrieved from a study of blood T cells in healthy people across ages. The use of a sample-barcoded 5' primer and a J-beta primer mix characterized a second PCR of roughly 7 to 12 cycles. TCRdb passed the 5' RACE reads through MiXCR, listing each CDR3 protein once. The table has around 600,000 distinct CDR3 sequences, around 50% seen once. Study-level points and caveats: The study found more naive CD4+ cells and higher diversity in long-lived than aged donors.

Each individual donor underwent a draw of ten milliliters of peripheral blood. Worth noting for this clonotype: Its antigen is as yet unknown.

Sequencing was carried out using blood. This clonotype was obtained from an elderly man in good health.

CDR3 nucleotide sequence: TGTGCCAGCAGTTTAACTAGAGTAAACATTCAGTACTTC. This translates into CASSLTRVNIQYF. The rearrangement joins TRBV12-3 or TRBV12-4 to TRBJ2-4; D might be TRBD2 (5 bases). CDR3 length: 13 residues. V lost 2 bases to trimming and J lost 6 bases, with 8 bases between them.